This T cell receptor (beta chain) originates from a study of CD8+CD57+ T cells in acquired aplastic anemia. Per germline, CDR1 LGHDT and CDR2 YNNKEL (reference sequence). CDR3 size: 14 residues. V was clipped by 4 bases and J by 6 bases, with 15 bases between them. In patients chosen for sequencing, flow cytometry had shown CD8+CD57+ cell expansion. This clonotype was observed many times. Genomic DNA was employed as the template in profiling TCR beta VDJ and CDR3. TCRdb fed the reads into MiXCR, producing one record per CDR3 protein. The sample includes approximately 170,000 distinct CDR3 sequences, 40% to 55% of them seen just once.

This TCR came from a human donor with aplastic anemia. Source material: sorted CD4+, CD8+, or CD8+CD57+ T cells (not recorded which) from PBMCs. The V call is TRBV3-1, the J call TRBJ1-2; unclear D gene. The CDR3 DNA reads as TGTGCCAGCAGCCCAAGAGGTCGACGGGATGGCTACACCTTC. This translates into CASSPRGRRDGYTF. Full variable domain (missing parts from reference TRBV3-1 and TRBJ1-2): DTAVSQTPKYLVTQMGNDKSIKCEQNLGHDTMYWYKQDSKKFLKIMFSYNNKELIINETVPNRFSPKSPDKAHLNLHINSLELGDSAVYFCASSPRGRRDGYTFGSGTRLTVV.